This T cell receptor (beta chain) was identified during a study of graft-versus-host responses after intestinal transplantation. The study, taken as a whole, reports: Researchers found GvH clones in recipient marrow, and some showed up first in ileum or blood.

The V gene lost 6 bases and the J gene lost 4 bases, with 16 bases spanning the gap. This CDR3 is built from 15 residues. The germline V gene encodes CDR1 MNHEY and CDR2 SVGAGI. Comments on this clone: The antigen remains unidentified.

The assay was immunoSEQ multiplex PCR, and TCRdb's table has in-frame clones only and misses some. The sample has some 140,000 clones, roughly nine tenths seen once. This chain connects TRBV6-5 to TRBJ1-3; D remains ambiguous. This sequence was found in a human donor who received an intestinal transplant. This material consisted of unstimulated CD4+ T cells sorted from spleen or lymph node cells, taken before intestinal transplant. This CDR3 reads CASSVRLGGGNTIYF. The CDR3 nucleotides are TGTGCCAGCAGCGTTCGGTTGGGAGGAGGAAACACCATATATTTT.